These 20 T cell receptor beta chains were all obtained from the same sample, sequenced in a study of T-cell memory formation after mild COVID-19. TCRdb used MiXCR to reprocess the 5' RACE reads, holding one entry per CDR3 protein. The repertoire holds about 400,000 distinct CDR3 sequences, with more than 15% as singletons. The sample consisted of PBMCs or a T cell subset sorted from them (not recorded which). The receptors here all came from a man younger than 30 who had mild COVID-19 (a few samples of this study predate the infection). Cell type and time point are not known.

This clonotype was seen only a few times. V gene TRBV12-3 or TRBV12-4 combines with J gene TRBJ2-1, with D hard to call. The CDR3 extends over 11 amino acids. Trimming left V 6 bases short and J 12 bases short, with 12 bases between. CDR3 amino acids: CASSHGRLQFF. In DNA, the CDR3 is TGTGCCAGCAGCCACGGGCGGTTGCAGTTCTTC.

This clonotype appeared many times. V usage is TRBV27 and J usage is TRBJ2-1; 7 nucleotides line up with TRBD1. Germline CDR1 and CDR2: MNHEY and SMNVEV (reference sequence). This CDR3 comprises 16 residues. With V trimmed by 3 bases and J by 7 bases, 12 bases remained unmatched. CDR3 sequence reads: CASSFLATGYRNEQFF. As DNA, the CDR3 is TGTGCCAGCAGTTTCTTGGCGACAGGGTATAGGAATGAGCAGTTCTTC.

A few counts support this clonotype. V is TRBV20-1 and J is TRBJ2-1; tentatively, D is TRBD2 (5 bases). This CDR3 is 14 amino acids long. The germline CDR1 and CDR2 sequences are DFQATT and SNEGSKA (reference sequence). Trimming cost V 3 bases and J 9 bases, with 18 bases left between them. Written as DNA, the CDR3 is TGCAGTGCTAGCCCGGGGTGGATTCTGGGTGAGCAGTTCTTC. Protein product: CSASPGWILGEQFF.

A few counts support this clonotype. The chain carries TRBV7-8 and TRBJ2-1; TRBD1 aligns across 8 bases. Trimming cost V 0 bases and J 6 bases; bases outside gene matches: 7. The CDR3 extends over 16 amino acids. Germline CDR1 reads SGHVS; CDR2 reads FQNEAQ. CDR3 nucleotide sequence: TGTGCCAGCAGCTTAGCGTACAGGGGGGCGGGCAATGAGCAGTTCTTC. Translating gives CASSLAYRGAGNEQFF.

This clonotype was observed a few times. CDR3 coding DNA: TGCGCCAGCAGCGGGGGACAGGGGCCGAACACTGAAGCTTTCTTT. Encoded protein: CASSGGQGPNTEAFF. The V and J genes are TRBV5-1 and TRBJ1-1; 10 bases are shared with TRBD1. There are 15 residues in the CDR3. Unmatched junction bases numbered 4, after V lost 4 bases and J lost 1 base. Germline V gene sequence: CDR1 SGHRS, CDR2 YFSETQ.

The chain has TRBV7-3 and TRBJ1-2; 9 nucleotides align to TRBD1. CDR3 size: 17 residues. Germline-derived CDR1 and CDR2 are SGHTA and FQGTGA. J lost 5 bases, V lost 4 bases, and 14 bases had no gene match. The CDR3 here is CASSSEPGQGVEYGYTF. CDR3 in DNA: TGTGCCAGCAGCTCAGAACCGGGACAGGGAGTGGAATATGGCTACACCTTC.

This clonotype was seen at least ten times. This sequence joins TRBV30 and TRBJ2-5; 8 bases are a match to TRBD1. Looked up from germline, CDR1 is GTSNPN and CDR2 is SVGIG (reference sequence). CDR3 size: 14 residues. Germline trimming cut 2 bases from V and 2 bases from J; bases unmatched to any gene: 4. The CDR3 spells CAWSPRTGQETQYF. Written as DNA, the CDR3 is TGTGCCTGGAGTCCAAGGACAGGGCAAGAGACCCAGTACTTC.

Only a few counts were recorded for this clonotype. The chain couples TRBV6-2 or TRBV6-3 to TRBJ2-1; 7 bases map to TRBD2. This CDR3 spans 16 amino acids. Trimming cost V 6 bases and J 7 bases; bases outside gene matches: 15. Germline V CDR1 and CDR2: MNHEY, SVGEGT. The CDR3 region is CASRKAGVGLRNEQFF. As DNA, the CDR3 is TGTGCCAGCAGAAAGGCGGGGGTAGGTCTGAGGAATGAGCAGTTCTTC.

This clonotype was seen more than once but under ten times. V usage is TRBV6-5 and J usage is TRBJ2-5, with 7 bases matching TRBD2. CDR3 length equals 16 residues. Germline CDR1 MNHEY, CDR2 SVGAGI. With V trimmed by 0 bases and J by 2 bases, 6 bases remained unmatched. CDR3 sequence reads: CASSYSGLVGQETQYF. The CDR3 nucleotides are TGTGCCAGCAGTTACTCAGGACTAGTTGGGCAAGAGACCCAGTACTTC.

This clonotype was observed at least ten times. The germline gene is not matched at one end of the junction; a read error may be the cause. This chain joins TRBV5-1 and TRBJ1-5; unclear D gene. The CDR3 totals 15 residues. Germline values: CDR1 SGHRS, CDR2 YFSETQ. The CDR3, as DNA: TGTGCCAGCAGCTTAACGGGAGGAAGCAATCAGCCCCAGCATTTT. This gives the protein CASSLTGGSNQPQHF.

The chain joins TRBV6-2 or TRBV6-3 to TRBJ2-1, with D maybe TRBD2 (5 bases). Trimming left V 2 bases short and J 4 bases short, with 18 bases between. The germline V gene has CDR1 MNHEY and CDR2 SVGEGT. The CDR3 has 17 amino acids. CDR3: CASSYDLFGRTYNEQFF. The CDR3 nucleotides read TGTGCCAGCAGTTACGACCTGTTCGGACGGACTTACAATGAGCAGTTCTTC.

This clonotype was counted between two and nine times. The chain is built from TRBV7-2 and TRBJ2-4; a possible D gene is TRBD2 (7 bases). From germline, CDR1 is SGHTA and CDR2 FQGNSA. The V gene lost 3 bases and the J gene lost 5 bases, with 11 bases spanning the gap. CDR3 length: 14 amino acids. CDR3 sequence: CASSLAGAENIQYF. CDR3 sequence (DNA): TGTGCCAGCAGCTTGGCGGGGGCCGAAAACATTCAGTACTTC.

This clonotype was detected only a few times. The V and J genes are TRBV29-1 and TRBJ2-3; D is unresolved. The V gene lost 4 bases and the J gene lost 2 bases, with 10 bases spanning the gap. The CDR3 totals 13 residues. Looked up from germline, CDR1 is SQVTM and CDR2 is ANQGSEA. CDR3: CSVALDPTDTQYF. In nucleotides, the CDR3 is TGCAGCGTTGCCTTGGACCCCACAGATACGCAGTATTTT.

This clonotype was observed a few times. The chain is built from TRBV4-1 and TRBJ2-7; D assignment may be TRBD1 or TRBD2 (6 bases each). The CDR3 covers 17 residues. Germline values: CDR1 MGHRA, CDR2 YSYEKL. Trimming left V 2 bases short and J 0 bases short, with 17 bases between. The CDR3 sequence: CASSQTLGRDNSYEQYF. CDR3 DNA: TGCGCCAGCAGCCAAACCTTGGGGCGGGACAACTCCTACGAGCAGTACTTC.

This clonotype was seen a few times. The chain combines TRBV12-3 or TRBV12-4 with TRBJ2-2; D may be TRBD1 (6 bases). V shed 5 bases and J shed 9 bases, with 10 bases lying between them. This CDR3 spans 12 amino acids. CDR3 DNA sequence: TGTGCCAGCAGTCACAGGGATAGGGAGCTGTTTTTT. Protein sequence: CASSHRDRELFF.

This clonotype was seen a few times. The chain couples TRBV11-2 to TRBJ1-6; D call uncertain. The CDR3 totals 17 residues. V lost 5 bases to trimming and J lost 9 bases, with 23 bases between them. Per the germline V gene, CDR1 is SGHAT and CDR2 is FQNNGV. The CDR3 DNA is TGTGCCAGCAGCGCAGCACAGTTGTCCCTCTTGGTTTCACCCCTCCACTTT. Translating it yields CASSAAQLSLLVSPLHF.

The chain carries TRBV7-2 and TRBJ2-5; D tentatively reads TRBD1 or TRBD2 (5 bases each). There are 14 residues in the CDR3. CDR1 and CDR2 (germline): SGHTA, FQGNSA. V was trimmed by 3 bases and J by 1 base, leaving 9 bases between them. Here the CDR3 reads CASSLGPLQETQYF. CDR3 DNA: TGTGCCAGCAGCTTGGGACCGCTCCAAGAGACCCAGTACTTC.

This clonotype showed up just a few times. V and J are TRBV3-1 and TRBJ2-3; D remains unclear. The CDR3 contains 12 residues. V lost 3 bases and J 6 bases, leaving 7 bases between the germline ends. The germline V gene encodes CDR1 LGHDT and CDR2 YNNKEL (reference sequence). The CDR3 reads CASSQLSDTQYF. The CDR3 nucleotides are TGTGCCAGCAGCCAGTTGAGTGATACGCAGTATTTT.

This clonotype was observed a few times. V is TRBV5-1 and J is TRBJ1-1; 7 nucleotides agree with TRBD1. From germline, CDR1 is SGHRS and CDR2 YFSETQ. With V trimmed by 3 bases and J by 0 bases, 2 bases remained unmatched. The length of the CDR3 is 14 residues. CDR3 nucleotides: TGCGCCAGCAGCTCGACAGGGATGAACACTGAAGCTTTCTTT. This gives the protein CASSSTGMNTEAFF.

The rearrangement links TRBV5-1 to TRBJ1-4; D may be TRBD1 (5 bases). With 1 base removed from V and 6 bases from J, the gap between germline ends came to 10 bases. This CDR3 comprises 14 residues. CDR1 is SGHRS and CDR2 is YFSETQ in the germline V gene. CDR3: CASSLWGIDEKLFF. CDR3 in DNA: TGCGCCAGCAGCTTGTGGGGGATTGATGAAAAACTGTTTTTT.